This T cell receptor beta chain was obtained from a study of T cell responses to AZD1222 COVID-19 vaccine. Germline lookup yields CDR1 DFQATT and CDR2 SNEGSKA (reference sequence). This CDR3 has 15 amino acids. Trimming took off 3 bases at V and 2 bases at J, with 14 bases between the two ends. Only in-frame clones appear in the TCRdb table, and some are missing; sequencing was by immunoSEQ multiplex PCR. The data contain fewer than 120,000 clones, around 85% of them singletons. The TCR was taken from an adult in good health. The genes are TRBV20-1 and TRBJ2-4; possibly TRBD2 for D (6 bases). This sample comprised peripheral blood, obtained on day 0 of AZD1222 vaccination. The CDR3 DNA sequence: TGCAGTGCTAGTTCCGGGGGATCGTCCAAAAACATTCAGTACTTC. Encoded protein: CSASSGGSSKNIQYF.